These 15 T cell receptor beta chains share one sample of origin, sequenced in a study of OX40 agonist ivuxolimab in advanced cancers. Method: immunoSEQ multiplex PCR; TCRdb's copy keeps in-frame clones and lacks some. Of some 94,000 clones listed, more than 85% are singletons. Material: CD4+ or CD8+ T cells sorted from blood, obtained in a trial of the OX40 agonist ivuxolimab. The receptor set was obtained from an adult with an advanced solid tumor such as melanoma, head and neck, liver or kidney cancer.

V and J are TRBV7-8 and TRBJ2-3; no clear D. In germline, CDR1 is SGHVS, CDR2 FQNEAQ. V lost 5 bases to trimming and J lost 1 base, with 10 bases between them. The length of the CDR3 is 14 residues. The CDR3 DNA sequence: TGTGCCAGCAGCGAGGAATCGGGCACAGATACGCAGTATTTT. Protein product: CASSEESGTDTQYF.

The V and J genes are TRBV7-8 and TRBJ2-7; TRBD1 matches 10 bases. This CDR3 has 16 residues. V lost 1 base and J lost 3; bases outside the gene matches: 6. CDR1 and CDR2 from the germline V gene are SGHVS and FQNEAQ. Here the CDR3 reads CASSLVFRDRGYEQYF. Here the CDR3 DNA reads TGTGCCAGCAGCTTAGTTTTTCGGGACAGGGGCTACGAGCAGTACTTC. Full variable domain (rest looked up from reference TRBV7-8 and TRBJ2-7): GAGVSQSPRYKVAKRGQDVALRCDPISGHVSLFWYQQALGQGPEFLTYFQNEAQLDKSGLPSDRFFAERPEGSVSTLKIQRTQQEDSAVYLCASSLVFRDRGYEQYFGPGTRLTVT.

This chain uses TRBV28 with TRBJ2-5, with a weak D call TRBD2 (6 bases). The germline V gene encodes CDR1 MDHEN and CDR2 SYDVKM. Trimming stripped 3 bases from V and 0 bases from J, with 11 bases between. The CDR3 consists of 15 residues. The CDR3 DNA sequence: TGTGCCAGCAGTTTGTTCCGGGACTACCAAGAGACCCAGTACTTC. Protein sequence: CASSLFRDYQETQYF.

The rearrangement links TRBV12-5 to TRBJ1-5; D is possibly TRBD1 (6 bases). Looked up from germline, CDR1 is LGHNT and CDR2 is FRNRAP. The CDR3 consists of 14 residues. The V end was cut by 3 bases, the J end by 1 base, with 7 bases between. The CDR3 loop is CASGLGGSNQPQHF. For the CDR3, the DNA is TGTGCTAGTGGTTTAGGGGGAAGCAATCAGCCCCAGCATTTT.

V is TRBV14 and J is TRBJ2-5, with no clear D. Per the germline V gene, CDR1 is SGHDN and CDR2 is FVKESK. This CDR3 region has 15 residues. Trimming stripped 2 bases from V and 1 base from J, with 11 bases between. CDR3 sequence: CASSQLGSSQETQYF. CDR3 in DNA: TGTGCCAGCAGCCAACTAGGAAGTTCCCAAGAGACCCAGTACTTC.

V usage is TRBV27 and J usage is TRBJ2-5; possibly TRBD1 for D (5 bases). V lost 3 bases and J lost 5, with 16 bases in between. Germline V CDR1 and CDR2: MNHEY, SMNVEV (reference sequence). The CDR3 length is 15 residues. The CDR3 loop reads CASSLSFFQGETQYF. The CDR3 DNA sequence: TGTGCCAGCAGTTTGTCCTTTTTTCAGGGCGAGACCCAGTACTTC.

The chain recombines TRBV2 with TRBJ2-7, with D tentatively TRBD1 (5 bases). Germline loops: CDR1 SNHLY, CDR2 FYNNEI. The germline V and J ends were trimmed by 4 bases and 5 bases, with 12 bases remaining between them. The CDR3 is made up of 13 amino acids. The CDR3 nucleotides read TGTGCCAGCAGTGGACGGCTCAGGGACGAGCAGTACTTC. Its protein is CASSGRLRDEQYF.

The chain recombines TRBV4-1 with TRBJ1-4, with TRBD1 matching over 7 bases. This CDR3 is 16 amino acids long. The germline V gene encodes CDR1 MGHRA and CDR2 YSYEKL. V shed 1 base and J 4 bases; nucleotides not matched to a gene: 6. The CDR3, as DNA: TGCGCCAGCAGCCAAGCCGGGACAGCCGATAATGAAAAACTGTTTTTT. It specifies CASSQAGTADNEKLFF.

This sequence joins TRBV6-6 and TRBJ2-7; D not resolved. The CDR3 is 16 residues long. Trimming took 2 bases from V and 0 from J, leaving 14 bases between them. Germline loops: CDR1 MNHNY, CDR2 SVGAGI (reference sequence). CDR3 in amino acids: CASSYVAGQSSYEQYF. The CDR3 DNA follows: TGTGCCAGCAGTTACGTTGCAGGTCAAAGCTCCTACGAGCAGTACTTC.

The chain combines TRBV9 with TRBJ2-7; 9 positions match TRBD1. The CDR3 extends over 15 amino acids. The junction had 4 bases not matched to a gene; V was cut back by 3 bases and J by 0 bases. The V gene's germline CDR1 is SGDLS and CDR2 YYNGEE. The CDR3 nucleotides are TGTGCCAGCAGCGCCGGGACAGGGCCCTCCTACGAGCAGTACTTC. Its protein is CASSAGTGPSYEQYF.

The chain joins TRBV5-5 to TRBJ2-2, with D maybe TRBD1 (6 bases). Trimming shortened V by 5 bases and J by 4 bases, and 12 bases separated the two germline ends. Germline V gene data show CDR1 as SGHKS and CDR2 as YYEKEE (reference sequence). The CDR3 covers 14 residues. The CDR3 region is CASSYGTPTGELFF. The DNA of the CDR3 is TGTGCCAGCAGTTACGGGACACCCACCGGGGAGCTGTTTTTT. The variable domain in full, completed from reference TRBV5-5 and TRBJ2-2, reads DAGVTQSPTHLIKTRGQQVTLRCSPISGHKSVSWYQQVLGQGPQFIFQYYEKEERGRGNFPDRFSARQFPNYSSELNVNALLLGDSALYLCASSYGTPTGELFFGEGSRLTVL.

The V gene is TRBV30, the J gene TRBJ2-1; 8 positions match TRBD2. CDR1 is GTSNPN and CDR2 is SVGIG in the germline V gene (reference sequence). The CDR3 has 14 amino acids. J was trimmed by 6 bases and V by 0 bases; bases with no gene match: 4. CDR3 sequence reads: CAWSVQAGGNEQFF. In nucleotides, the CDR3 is TGTGCCTGGAGTGTACAGGCGGGGGGCAATGAGCAGTTCTTC.

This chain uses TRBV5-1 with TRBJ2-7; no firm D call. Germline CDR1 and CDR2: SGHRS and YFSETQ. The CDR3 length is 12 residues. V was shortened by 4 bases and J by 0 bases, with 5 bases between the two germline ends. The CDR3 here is CASSLNSYEQYF. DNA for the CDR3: TGCGCCAGCAGCCTGAACTCCTACGAGCAGTACTTC.

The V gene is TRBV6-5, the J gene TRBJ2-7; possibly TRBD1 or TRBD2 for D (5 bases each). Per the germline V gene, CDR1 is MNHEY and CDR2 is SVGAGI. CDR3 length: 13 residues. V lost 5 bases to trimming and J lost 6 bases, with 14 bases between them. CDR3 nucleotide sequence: TGTGCCAGCAGTCCTCTGGGGACGGGCGAGCAGTACTTC. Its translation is CASSPLGTGEQYF.

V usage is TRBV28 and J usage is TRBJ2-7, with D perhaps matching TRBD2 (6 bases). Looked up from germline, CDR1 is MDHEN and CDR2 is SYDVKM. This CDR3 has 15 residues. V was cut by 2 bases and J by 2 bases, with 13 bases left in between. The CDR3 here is CASSLRRGRAYEQYF. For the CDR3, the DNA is TGTGCCAGCAGTTTACGGCGGGGCCGGGCCTACGAGCAGTACTTC.